This T cell receptor (beta chain) originates from a study of CD8 T cells in ankylosing spondylitis. Overall study findings and caveats: It appeared that ankylosing spondylitis blood was characterized by a TCR beta motif of fewer than ten highly homologous variants.

By quantitative 5'-RACE with molecular barcodes, the TCR beta libraries were made. TCRdb reprocessed the 5' RACE reads via MiXCR and lists one record per CDR3 protein. Of 400,000 to 450,000 distinct CDR3 sequences in the sample, 17% are singletons; the top ten hold over 1%. Trimming stripped 5 bases from V and 7 bases from J, with 15 bases between. CDR1 is MNHEY, CDR2 SVGEGT, per germline. The length of the CDR3 is 13 residues. This clonotype has more than one count but fewer than ten. Its antigen is not identified. This chain joins TRBV6-2 or TRBV6-3 and TRBJ2-7; D remains ambiguous. The clonotype was recovered from a male donor with ankylosing spondylitis. The sample comprised blood, either unsorted or a sorted T cell fraction (not recorded which). CDR3 sequence (DNA): TGTGCCAGCAGTGAAATAGAAGCCGGAGAGCAGTACTTC. Encoded protein: CASSEIEAGEQYF.